The clone carrying this TCR beta chain was seen only a few times. What it binds is not known. MiXCR, applied by TCRdb to the 5' RACE reads, yields one record per CDR3 protein. The repertoire includes tens of thousands of distinct CDR3 sequences, about 10% of them detected once, and under 6% sits in the top ten. The data were taken from a study of early T cells in non-severe SARS-CoV-2 infection. In the study overall: Bulk RNA isolated from unsorted whole blood underwent sequencing; chains were not paired.

The CDR3 covers 11 residues. Germline CDR1 is SQVTM and CDR2 is ANQGSEA. The V gene lost 7 bases and the J gene lost 3 bases, with 10 bases spanning the gap. Study-wide results and limits: Missing private and CD4 specificities, VDJdb matching favored anti-spike CD8 responses.

Sequencing was carried out using whole blood. The gene calls are TRBV29-1 and TRBJ2-7; D might be TRBD1 (6 bases). The TCR sequence derives from an adult who was a healthcare worker with PCR-confirmed SARS-CoV-2 infection or an uninfected control (not recorded which). CDR3: CSAGQIYEQYF. In DNA, the CDR3 is TGCAGCGCCGGACAGATCTACGAGCAGTACTTC.